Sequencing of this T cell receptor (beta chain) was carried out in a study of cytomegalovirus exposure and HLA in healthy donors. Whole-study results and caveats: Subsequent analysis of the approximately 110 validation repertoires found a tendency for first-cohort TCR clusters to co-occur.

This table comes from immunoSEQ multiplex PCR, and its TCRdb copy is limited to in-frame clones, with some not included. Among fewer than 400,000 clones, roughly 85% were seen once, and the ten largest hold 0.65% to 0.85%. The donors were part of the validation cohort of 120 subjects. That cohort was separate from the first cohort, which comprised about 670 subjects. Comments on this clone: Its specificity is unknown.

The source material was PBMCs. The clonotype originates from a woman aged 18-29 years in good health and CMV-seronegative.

The CDR3 coding sequence is TGCAGCGTTGAGAAGGGGGCAGTCAGCGGGGAGCTGTTTTTT. Its protein is CSVEKGAVSGELFF. The chain is built from TRBV29-1 and TRBJ2-2; TRBD1 matches at 7 bases. There are 14 residues in the CDR3. CDR1 and CDR2 (germline): SQVTM, ANQGSEA. J lost 7 bases, V lost 3 bases, and 8 bases had no gene match.